Following are 19 T cell receptor beta chains from one sample sequenced in a study of identical twins. In TCRdb, the 5' RACE reads were re-called with MiXCR into one record per CDR3 protein. This table holds some 730,000 distinct CDR3 sequences, 15% to 20% found once. These sequences were also reported in another study, on T cells expressing NK-cell markers.

Sequencing was carried out using PBMCs. The source of these receptors is a woman under 30 in good health.

This chain joins TRBV7-8 and TRBJ1-2; weak D call: TRBD1 (5 bases). Trimming took off 5 bases at V and 0 bases at J, with 10 bases between the two ends. There are 14 residues in the CDR3. Germline V CDR1 and CDR2: SGHVS, FQNEAQ. CDR3 region: CASSGDRSNYGYTF. The CDR3 region has the DNA TGTGCCAGCAGCGGGGACCGCTCTAACTATGGCTACACCTTC.

This clonotype has only a few counts. V gene TRBV29-1 combines with J gene TRBJ2-7; 7 bases fit TRBD1. Germline values: CDR1 SQVTM, CDR2 ANQGSEA. The CDR3 totals 13 residues. V lost 6 bases and J lost 0; bases outside the gene matches: 5. This chain's CDR3 is CSVGDRTSYEQYF. CDR3 coding DNA: TGCAGCGTAGGGGACAGAACCTCCTACGAGCAGTACTTC.

This clonotype was counted between two and nine times. The V call is TRBV7-2, the J call TRBJ1-1; TRBD1 might be the D (5 bases). This CDR3 comprises 15 residues. Germline V gene lookup returns CDR1 SGHTA and CDR2 FQGNSA. V was pared by 3 bases and J by 2 bases, with 13 bases between. CDR3 nucleotides: TGTGCCAGCAGCTTGTTAATGGGGGGAAACACTGAAGCTTTCTTT. Amino acids: CASSLLMGGNTEAFF.

This clonotype was detected only a few times. This chain connects TRBV6-5 to TRBJ2-3; D not resolved. This CDR3 spans 14 amino acids. In germline, CDR1 is MNHEY, CDR2 SVGAGI. V lost 4 bases and J 2 bases, leaving 10 bases between the germline ends. CDR3 residues: CASSSSRPTDTQYF. The CDR3 DNA sequence: TGTGCCAGCAGTTCCTCTAGACCCACAGATACGCAGTATTTT.

This clonotype has only a few counts. V and J are TRBV29-1 and TRBJ2-3; D is uncertain. Germline V gene data show CDR1 as SQVTM and CDR2 as ANQGSEA. This CDR3 has 11 amino acids. V gave up 7 bases and J gave up 5 bases, with 10 bases separating them. The CDR3 here is CSGSKGDTQYF. Written as DNA, the CDR3 is TGCAGCGGTTCGAAGGGAGATACGCAGTATTTT.

The V and J genes are TRBV20-1 and TRBJ2-1, with D possibly being TRBD2 (6 bases). Germline V gene sequence: CDR1 DFQATT, CDR2 SNEGSKA (reference sequence). Trimming cost V 6 bases and J 4 bases, with 13 bases left between them. The CDR3 sequence is 13 residues long. The chain's CDR3 is CSAGRLEYNEQFF. CDR3 coding DNA: TGCAGTGCAGGAAGACTAGAATACAATGAGCAGTTCTTC.

There are many counts of this clonotype. The V call is TRBV20-1, the J call TRBJ2-6; possibly TRBD1 for D (6 bases). The CDR3 length is 15 residues. Germline CDR1 DFQATT, CDR2 SNEGSKA (reference sequence). Deletions cut 0 bases from V and 1 base from J, with 7 bases between. The CDR3 nucleotides read TGCAGTGCTAGAGATACAGGGTCTGGGGCCAACGTCCTGACTTTC. This translates into CSARDTGSGANVLTF.

This clonotype was detected only a few times. V gene TRBV6-1 combines with J gene TRBJ2-7; 7 nucleotides align to TRBD1. Trimming removed 7 bases from V and 5 bases from J; junction bases left unmatched: 14. Germline V gives CDR1 MNHNS, CDR2 SASEGT. CDR3 size: 15 residues. CDR3 coding DNA: TGTGCCAGCAAAGGACAGGACTCTCGGGGCCACGAGCAGTACTTC. Amino acid sequence: CASKGQDSRGHEQYF.

The gene calls are TRBV20-1 and TRBJ2-5; a possible D gene is TRBD2 (6 bases). The CDR3 is made up of 13 amino acids. The V gene lost 3 bases and the J gene lost 5 bases, with 13 bases spanning the gap. From germline, CDR1 is DFQATT and CDR2 SNEGSKA (reference sequence). The DNA for the CDR3 is TGCAGTGCTAGGACGGGACTTTTTGAGACCCAGTACTTC. It yields the protein CSARTGLFETQYF.

The J gene is TRBJ2-7, the V gene TRBV4-3; 11 nucleotides line up with TRBD2. Germline V CDR1 and CDR2: LGHNA, YSLEER. CDR3 length equals 16 residues. The V segment lost 0 bases and the J segment 2 bases; nucleotides outside the gene matches: 3. For the CDR3, the DNA is TGCGCCAGCAGCCAAGACATAGCGGGAGGGCCCTACGAGCAGTACTTC. Amino acid sequence: CASSQDIAGGPYEQYF.

The chain is built from TRBV29-1 and TRBJ2-7; D unresolved. This CDR3 spans 12 amino acids. Looked up from germline, CDR1 is SQVTM and CDR2 is ANQGSEA. The V gene lost 4 bases and the J gene lost 3 bases, with 10 bases spanning the gap. The CDR3 reads CSVVWGSYEQYF. In DNA, the CDR3 is TGCAGCGTTGTCTGGGGTAGCTACGAGCAGTACTTC.

The rearrangement joins TRBV20-1 to TRBJ2-5; D may be TRBD1 (6 bases). Germline values: CDR1 DFQATT, CDR2 SNEGSKA (reference sequence). The V end lost 7 bases, the J end lost 4 bases, and 16 bases lay between the germline ends. The CDR3 spans 13 residues. The CDR3 nucleotides read TGCAGTGGGATCGGGAAAGGGGGAGAGACCCAGTACTTC. It is translated as CSGIGKGGETQYF.

The V and J genes are TRBV9 and TRBJ2-1, with 11 bases matching TRBD2. The J segment lost 2 bases and the V segment lost 0 bases, leaving 7 bases of the junction unmatched. The CDR3 has 18 amino acids. CDR1 and CDR2 from the germline V gene are SGDLS and YYNGEE. DNA for the CDR3: TGTGCCAGCAGCGTAGATAGCGGGGGGGCCAGGCCCTACAATGAGCAGTTCTTC. It codes for CASSVDSGGARPYNEQFF.

The chain employs TRBV27 and TRBJ2-7; D may match TRBD1 or TRBD2 (6 bases each). This CDR3 is built from 15 residues. V was pared by 3 bases and J by 5 bases, with 17 bases between. Germline CDR1 reads MNHEY; CDR2 reads SMNVEV (reference sequence). DNA for the CDR3: TGTGCCAGCAGTTTCGGGGTGGGGGGCATGGACGAGCAGTACTTC. Amino acids: CASSFGVGGMDEQYF.

Only a few counts were recorded for this clonotype. The chain is built from TRBV5-6 and TRBJ2-4, with D maybe TRBD2 (5 bases). V lost 3 bases to trimming and J lost 0 bases, with 16 bases between them. CDR3 size: 17 residues. CDR1 and CDR2 from the germline V gene are SGHDT and YYEEEE. The CDR3 nucleotides are TGTGCCAGCAGCTCACCGGGAAGATCCGTAGCCAAAAACATTCAGTACTTC. It translates to CASSSPGRSVAKNIQYF. The variable domain in full, with the rest retrieved from reference TRBV5-6 and TRBJ2-4, is DAGVTQSPTHLIKTRGQQVTLRCSPKSGHDTVSWYQQALGQGPQFIFQYYEEEERQRGNFPDRFSGHQFPNYSSELNVNALLLGDSALYLCASSSPGRSVAKNIQYFGAGTRLSVL.

This clonotype has just a few counts. This chain links TRBV5-8 with TRBJ1-5; 10 positions agree with TRBD1. The V gene's germline CDR1 is SGHTS and CDR2 YDEGEE. J gave up 7 bases and V 0 bases, and 7 bases lay outside the gene matches. The CDR3 extends over 16 amino acids. CDR3 loop: CASSLGDRGSLQPQHF. In nucleotides, the CDR3 is TGTGCCAGCAGCTTGGGGGACAGGGGTTCTCTCCAGCCCCAGCATTTT.

CDR3 bases: TGTGCCAGCAGCTTAGGAGCGGCTAGCGGGAACCTGAACAATGAGCAGTTCTTC. Protein: CASSLGAASGNLNNEQFF. This chain links TRBV7-8 with TRBJ2-1, with 9 bases identical to TRBD2. After removal of 1 base from V and 5 bases from J, the junction contained 12 bases not matched to a gene. The CDR3 spans 18 residues. The germline V gene has CDR1 SGHVS and CDR2 FQNEAQ. The whole variable domain, filled in from reference TRBV7-8 and TRBJ2-1, reads GAGVSQSPRYKVAKRGQDVALRCDPISGHVSLFWYQQALGQGPEFLTYFQNEAQLDKSGLPSDRFFAERPEGSVSTLKIQRTQQEDSAVYLCASSLGAASGNLNNEQFFGPGTRLTVL.

This chain links TRBV7-7 with TRBJ2-5, with D perhaps matching TRBD2 (5 bases). Germline CDR1 and CDR2: SSHAT and FNYEAQ (reference sequence). The germline V and J ends were trimmed by 5 bases and 0 bases, with 10 bases remaining between them. The length of the CDR3 is 14 residues. The CDR3 DNA reads TGTGCCAGCAGCCTGACTATGTACCAAGAGACCCAGTACTTC. Its protein is CASSLTMYQETQYF. Looking up the rest from reference TRBV7-7 and TRBJ2-5 gives the full variable domain: GAGVSQSPRYKVTKRGQDVTLRCDPISSHATLYWYQQALGQGPEFLTYFNYEAQPDKSGLPSDRFSAERPEGSISTLTIQRTEQRDSAMYRCASSLTMYQETQYFGPGTRLLVL.

This rearrangement joins TRBV5-1 to TRBJ2-1; TRBD2 agrees at 13 bases. This CDR3 comprises 15 residues. CDR1 is SGHRS and CDR2 is YFSETQ in the germline V gene. V was pared by 0 bases and J by 12 bases, with 6 bases of the junction left unmatched. The CDR3 region is CASSLVGTSGTRQFF. CDR3 nucleotides: TGCGCCAGCAGCTTGGTCGGGACTAGCGGGACCCGGCAGTTCTTC.